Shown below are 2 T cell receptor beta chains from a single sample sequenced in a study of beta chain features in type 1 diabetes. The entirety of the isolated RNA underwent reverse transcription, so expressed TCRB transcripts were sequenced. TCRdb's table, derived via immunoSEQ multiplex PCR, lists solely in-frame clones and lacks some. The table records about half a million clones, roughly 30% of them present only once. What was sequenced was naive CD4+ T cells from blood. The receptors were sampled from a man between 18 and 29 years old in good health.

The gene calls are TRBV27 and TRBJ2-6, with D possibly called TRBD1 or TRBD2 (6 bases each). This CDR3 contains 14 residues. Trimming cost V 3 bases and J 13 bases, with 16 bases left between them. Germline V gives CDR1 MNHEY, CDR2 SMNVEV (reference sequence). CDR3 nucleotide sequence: TGTGCCAGCAGTTTCGCCGGGGGCCTACAAGTCCTGACTTTC. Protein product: CASSFAGGLQVLTF.

CDR3 sequence (DNA): TGTGCCTGGAGTGTACGGAGGCAGCCCAATCTGGGGAATGAGCAGTTCTTC. It specifies CAWSVRRQPNLGNEQFF. The chain recombines TRBV30 with TRBJ2-1; D perhaps matches TRBD2 (5 bases). Germline-derived CDR1 and CDR2 are GTSNPN and SVGIG (reference sequence). Trimming removed 0 bases from V and 7 bases from J, with 22 bases in between. The CDR3 is made up of 17 amino acids.